The 6 T cell receptor beta chains in this list originate from one sample, sequenced in a study of radiotherapy plus CTLA-4 blockade in lung cancer. Libraries were prepared by immunoSEQ multiplex PCR; TCRdb keeps only in-frame clonotypes and omits some of them. This sample yields 65,000 to 90,000 clones, of which roughly 91% are seen a single time; about 38% belongs to the top ten. Sequencing was performed on peripheral blood, taken from a patient treated with radiotherapy plus ipilimumab. These receptors were obtained from a human donor with non-small cell lung cancer that progressed on radiotherapy plus ipilimumab.

The genes are TRBV6-1 and TRBJ2-7; 14 bases are a match to TRBD2. The CDR3 spans 14 residues. Trimming took 4 bases from V and 9 from J; bases not matched to a gene: 5. Per germline, CDR1 MNHNS and CDR2 SASEGT. CDR3 DNA: TGTGCCAGCAGTGGGGGACTAGCGGGAGTAGTGCAGTACGTC. It yields the protein CASSGGLAGVVQYV.

This clone was seen a few times. The chain has TRBV5-1 and TRBJ2-3; tentatively, D is TRBD2 (6 bases). Trimming shortened V by 0 bases and J by 1 base, and 6 bases separated the two germline ends. The V gene's germline CDR1 is SGHRS and CDR2 YFSETQ. The CDR3 loop spans 14 amino acids. The CDR3: CASSLASGTDTQYF. CDR3 nucleotides: TGCGCCAGCAGCTTGGCTAGCGGCACAGATACGCAGTATTTT.

CDR3 bases: TGTGCCAGCAGTCTCCGGGCCAGGGGGGGTCTGAACACTGAAGCTTTCTTT. Translating it yields CASSLRARGGLNTEAFF. The rearrangement joins TRBV27 to TRBJ1-1; the match to TRBD1 covers 7 bases. The CDR3 length is 17 residues. The germline V gene has CDR1 MNHEY and CDR2 SMNVEV (reference sequence). Trimming at V came to 5 bases and at J to 0 bases, leaving 12 bases not matched to a gene.

The rearrangement links TRBV4-1 to TRBJ1-2; perhaps TRBD1 as D (5 bases). The CDR3 is 15 amino acids. V was trimmed by 2 bases and J by 2 bases, leaving 12 bases between them. Germline V gene data show CDR1 as MGHRA and CDR2 as YSYEKL. CDR3 DNA sequence: TGCGCCAGCAGCCAACCCCGGCAGGGCAACTATGGCTACACCTTC. Translated: CASSQPRQGNYGYTF.

The chain is built from TRBV6-1 and TRBJ2-7; maybe TRBD1 (6 bases). CDR1 and CDR2 (germline): MNHNS, SASEGT. The CDR3 loop spans 14 amino acids. Trimming cost V 1 base and J 4 bases, with 11 bases left between them. In DNA, the CDR3 is TGTGCCAGCAGTGAAGGGCCAGGGGTATACGAGCAGTACGTC. It yields the protein CASSEGPGVYEQYV.

The V call is TRBV5-1, the J call TRBJ2-7; 9 nucleotides align to TRBD1. J was trimmed by 3 bases and V by 3 bases; bases with no gene match: 7. CDR1 and CDR2 (germline): SGHRS, YFSETQ. This CDR3 contains 15 residues. The CDR3 region has the DNA TGCGCCAGCAGCTGGGGACAGGGCATGAGCTACGAGCAGTACTTC. Its protein product is CASSWGQGMSYEQYF.